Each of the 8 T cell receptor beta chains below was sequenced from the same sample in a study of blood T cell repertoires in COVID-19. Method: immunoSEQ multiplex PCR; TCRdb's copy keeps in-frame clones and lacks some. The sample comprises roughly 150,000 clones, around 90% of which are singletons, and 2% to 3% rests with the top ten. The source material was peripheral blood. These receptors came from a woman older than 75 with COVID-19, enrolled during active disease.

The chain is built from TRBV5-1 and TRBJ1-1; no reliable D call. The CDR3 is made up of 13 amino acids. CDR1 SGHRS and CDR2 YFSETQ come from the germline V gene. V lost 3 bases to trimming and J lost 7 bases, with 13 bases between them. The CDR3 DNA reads TGCGCCAGCAGCTCTCAGGAGGGTGTTGAAGCTTTCTTT. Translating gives CASSSQEGVEAFF. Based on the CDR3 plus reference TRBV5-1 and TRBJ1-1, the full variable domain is KAGVTQTPRYLIKTRGQQVTLSCSPISGHRSVSWYQQTPGQGLQFLFEYFSETQRNKGNFPGRFSGRQFSNSRSEMNVSTLELGDSALYLCASSSQEGVEAFFGQGTRLTVV.

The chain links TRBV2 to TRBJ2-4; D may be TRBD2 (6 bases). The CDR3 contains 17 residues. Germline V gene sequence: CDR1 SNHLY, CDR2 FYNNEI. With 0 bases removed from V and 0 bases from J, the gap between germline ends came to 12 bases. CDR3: CASSEAGGGPAKNIQYF. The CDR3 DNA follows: TGTGCCAGCAGTGAAGCGGGAGGCGGGCCAGCCAAAAACATTCAGTACTTC.

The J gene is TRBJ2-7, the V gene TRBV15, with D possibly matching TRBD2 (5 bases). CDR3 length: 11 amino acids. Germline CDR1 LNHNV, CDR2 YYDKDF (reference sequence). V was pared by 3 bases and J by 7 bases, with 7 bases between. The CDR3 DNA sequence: TGTGCCACCAGCAGGGACTGGGAGCAGTACTTC. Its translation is CATSRDWEQYF. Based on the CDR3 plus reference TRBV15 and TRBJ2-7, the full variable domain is DAMVIQNPRYQVTQFGKPVTLSCSQTLNHNVMYWYQQKSSQAPKLLFHYYDKDFNNEADTPDNFQSRRPNTSFCFLDIRSPGLGDTAMYLCATSRDWEQYFGPGTRLTVT.

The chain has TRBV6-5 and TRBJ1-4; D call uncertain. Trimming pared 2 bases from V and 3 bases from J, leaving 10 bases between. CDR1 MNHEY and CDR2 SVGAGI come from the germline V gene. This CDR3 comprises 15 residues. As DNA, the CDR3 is TGTGCCAGCAGTTACGGGCAAAGTGCTAATGAAAAACTGTTTTTT. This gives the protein CASSYGQSANEKLFF.

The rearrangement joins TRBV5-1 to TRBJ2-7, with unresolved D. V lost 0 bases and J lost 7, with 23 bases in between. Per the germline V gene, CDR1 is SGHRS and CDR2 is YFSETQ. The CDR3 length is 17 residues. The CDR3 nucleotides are TGCGCCAGCAGCTTGGGCCCCGCGGATGGCCGTAGGTGGGAGCAGTACTTC. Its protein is CASSLGPADGRRWEQYF.

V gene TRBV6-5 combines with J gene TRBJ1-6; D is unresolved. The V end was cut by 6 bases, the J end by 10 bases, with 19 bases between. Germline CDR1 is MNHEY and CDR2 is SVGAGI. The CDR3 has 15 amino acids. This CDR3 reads CASRPREGAGSPLHF. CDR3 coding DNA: TGTGCCAGCAGACCCCGGGAGGGTGCGGGGTCACCCCTCCACTTT.

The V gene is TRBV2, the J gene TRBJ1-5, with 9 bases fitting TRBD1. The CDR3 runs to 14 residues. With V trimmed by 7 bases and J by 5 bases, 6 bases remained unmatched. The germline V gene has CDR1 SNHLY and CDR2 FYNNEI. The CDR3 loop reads CASMGDRVHQPQHF. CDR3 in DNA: TGTGCCAGCATGGGGGACAGGGTTCATCAGCCCCAGCATTTT.

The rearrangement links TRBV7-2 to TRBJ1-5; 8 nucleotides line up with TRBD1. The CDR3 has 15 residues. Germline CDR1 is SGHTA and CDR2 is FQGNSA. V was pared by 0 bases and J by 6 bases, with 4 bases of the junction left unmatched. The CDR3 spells CASSLAVTGVQPQHF. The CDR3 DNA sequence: TGTGCCAGCAGCTTAGCGGTGACAGGGGTTCAGCCCCAGCATTTT.